This is a list of T cell receptor beta chains from one sample in a study of beta chain features in type 1 diabetes. Clones were sequenced by immunoSEQ multiplex PCR, and TCRdb holds only the in-frame ones, with some missing. The sample has some 410,000 clones; about 10% are singletons. Material for sequencing was naive CD4+ T cells from blood. Receptor source: a woman aged 18-29 years in good health. Both conserved end residues are part of each CDR3. Each record gives: clone size, J gene, V gene, D gene, CDR3 protein, CDR3 DNA. D genes are given only for firm matches. Clone size, where shown, is once, few, many, or a class for clones that have expanded.

>-|TRBJ2-6|TRBV27|-
CASSFRSWERRAGANVLTF
TGTGCCAGCAGTTTCCGGTCTTGGGAAAGGCGAGCTGGGGCCAACGTCCTGACTTTC
>-|TRBJ2-5|TRBV1|-
CTEGTSQETQYF
TGCACCGAGGGTACCTCCCAAGAGACCCAGTACTTC
>-|TRBJ2-5|TRBV29-1|-
CSVLRVETQYF
TGCAGCGTGCTACGAGTGGAGACCCAGTACTTC
>-|TRBJ1-5|TRBV30|-
CAWSTVNNQPQHF
TGTGCCTGGTCGACGGTGAACAATCAGCCCCAGCATTTT
>-|TRBJ2-7|TRBV5-1|TRBD2
CASSLLLAADSYEQYF
TGCGCCAGCAGCTTGTTACTAGCGGCAGATTCCTACGAGCAGTACTTC
>few|TRBJ2-7|TRBV27|TRBD2
CASSLIPSGRYEQYF
TGTGCCAGCAGTTTAATTCCTAGCGGGAGGTACGAGCAGTACTTC
>-|TRBJ2-7|TRBV29-1|-
CSVRDRRSYEQYF
TGCAGCGTGCGAGACAGGCGCTCCTACGAGCAGTACTTC
>-|TRBJ1-6|TRBV7-2|TRBD1
CASSTRQGLPLHF
TGTGCCAGCAGCACCCGACAGGGCCTACCCCTCCACTTT
>few|TRBJ2-5|TRBV29-1|TRBD2
CSVQREPQETQYF
TGCAGCGTCCAGCGGGAACCCCAAGAGACCCAGTACTTC
>-|TRBJ1-5|TRBV7-9|-
CASSPQENQPQHF
TGTGCCAGCAGTCCACAGGAGAATCAGCCCCAGCATTTT
>few|TRBJ2-2|TRBV7-2|-
CASSSPRENTGELFF
TGTGCCAGCAGCTCCCCTCGGGAGAACACCGGGGAGCTGTTTTTT
>few|TRBJ2-5|TRBV13|-
CASSLAGVRETQYF
TGTGCCAGCAGCTTAGCGGGGGTCCGGGAGACCCAGTACTTC
>-|TRBJ2-5|TRBV13|TRBD1
CATHKLTGGQTQYF
TGTGCCACGCATAAACTTACAGGGGGACAGACCCAGTACTTC
>-|TRBJ2-7|TRBV27|TRBD2
CASSLAGVAREQYF
TGTGCCAGCAGTTTGGCGGGAGTGGCTAGAGAGCAGTACTTC
>-|TRBJ1-2|TRBV13|-
CASSHLGQTYGYTF
TGTGCCAGCAGCCACCTTGGACAGACCTATGGCTACACCTTC
>-|TRBJ2-3|TRBV18|-
CASSPLGADTQYF
TGTGCCAGCTCACCACTAGGAGCAGATACGCAGTATTTT
>-|TRBJ2-7|TRBV5-6|TRBD2
CASSFGTSGRYEQYF
TGTGCCAGCAGCTTTGGGACTAGCGGGCGCTACGAGCAGTACTTC
>-|TRBJ2-4|TRBV30|TRBD1
CAWRWTGGVMAKNIQYF
TGTGCCTGGAGGTGGACAGGGGGTGTGATGGCCAAAAACATTCAGTACTTC
>-|TRBJ2-1|TRBV7-3|-
CASSDTGRAYNEQFF
TGTGCCAGCAGCGATACAGGGAGAGCCTACAATGAGCAGTTCTTC
>few|TRBJ2-2|TRBV15|-
CATSRAGLGRRRAGELFF
TGTGCCACCAGCAGAGCGGGGCTGGGCAGGAGGAGGGCCGGGGAGCTGTTTTTT
>few|TRBJ1-4|TRBV28|-
CASSSTGTRDSNEKLFF
TGTGCCAGCAGCTCAACCGGGACAAGAGACTCTAATGAAAAACTGTTTTTT
>-|TRBJ1-1|TRBV7-6|-
CASSLVGSQGYTEAFF
TGTGCCAGCAGCTTAGTGGGGTCTCAGGGGTACACTGAAGCTTTCTTT
>-|TRBJ2-5|TRBV7-2|TRBD2
CASSWTSGGAETQYF
TGTGCCAGCAGCTGGACTAGCGGGGGGGCGGAGACCCAGTACTTC
>-|TRBJ1-1|TRBV30|-
CAWINSNTEAFF
TGTGCCTGGATTAACAGCAACACTGAAGCTTTCTTT
>few|TRBJ2-5|TRBV7-2|TRBD2
CASSLAEAGEPGETQYF
TGTGCCAGCAGCTTAGCGGAAGCGGGAGAACCGGGAGAGACCCAGTACTTC
>few|TRBJ2-3|TRBV9|TRBD1
CASSLLPGQGTTDTQYF
TGTGCCAGCAGTCTTCTTCCGGGACAGGGGACCACAGATACGCAGTATTTT
>-|TRBJ2-3|TRBV5-1|-
CASSPRRLGLSPDTQYF
TGCGCCAGCAGCCCACGCCGACTAGGACTGAGCCCAGATACGCAGTATTTT
>-|TRBJ2-5|TRBV7-3|-
CASSQGPAGETQYF
TGTGCCAGCAGCCAGGGACCAGCGGGAGAGACCCAGTACTTC
>few|TRBJ2-5|TRBV18|TRBD2
CASSPTSGLAGETQYF
TGTGCCAGCTCACCGACTAGCGGGCTCGCGGGGGAGACCCAGTACTTC
>-|TRBJ1-4|TRBV6-6|-
CASSHNRELFF
TGTGCCAGCAGTCATAACAGGGAACTGTTTTTT
>few|TRBJ2-7|TRBV27|TRBD1
CASSCLGTGCYEQYF
TGTGCCAGCAGTTGCCTGGGGACAGGGTGCTACGAGCAGTACTTC
>-|TRBJ2-5|TRBV4-3|TRBD2
CASSQWVGGAGETQYF
TGCGCCAGCAGCCAATGGGTCGGGGGGGCCGGAGAGACCCAGTACTTC
>-|TRBJ1-2|TRBV7-9|TRBD1
CASSSPGQGHGYTF
TGTGCCAGCAGCTCTCCGGGACAGGGACATGGCTACACCTTC
>-|TRBJ2-1|TRBV23-1|-
CASSRTASSYNEQFF
TGCGCCAGCAGCCGAACAGCAAGCTCCTACAATGAGCAGTTCTTC
>few|TRBJ2-6|TRBV5-6|-
CASSFGISGANVLTF
TGTGCCAGCAGCTTTGGGATAAGCGGGGCCAACGTCCTGACTTTC
>-|TRBJ2-5|TRBV5-1|-
CASSFVRETQYF
TGCGCCAGCAGCTTCGTCCGAGAGACCCAGTACTTC
>-|TRBJ1-2|TRBV28|TRBD1
CASRWDRGNYGYTF
TGTGCCAGCAGATGGGACAGGGGGAACTATGGCTACACCTTC
>-|TRBJ2-3|TRBV5-1|-
CASSRGAFGTDTQYF
TGCGCCAGCAGCCGGGGGGCGTTCGGCACAGATACGCAGTATTTT
>-|TRBJ2-5|TRBV7-6|TRBD1
CASSLPGQGETQYF
TGTGCCAGCAGCCTCCCGGGACAGGGGGAGACCCAGTACTTC
>-|TRBJ2-5|TRBV6-5|TRBD2
CASSYREGRETQYF
TGTGCCAGCAGTTACAGGGAGGGCCGAGAGACCCAGTACTTC
>-|TRBJ1-2|TRBV7-2|-
CASSPGVNYGYTF
TGTGCCAGCAGCCCGGGGGTTAACTATGGCTACACCTTC
>-|TRBJ2-7|TRBV7-2|TRBD1
CASSPDRAGSYEQYF
TGTGCCAGCAGCCCGGACAGGGCCGGGTCTTACGAGCAGTACTTC
>-|TRBJ1-2|TRBV10-3|TRBD1
CAIRETGAYGYTF
TGTGCCATCAGGGAGACAGGGGCCTATGGCTACACCTTC
>-|TRBJ1-2|TRBV7-9|TRBD1
CASSSGTVKIYGYTF
TGTGCCAGCAGTTCGGGGACAGTTAAAATCTATGGCTACACCTTC
>-|TRBJ1-2|TRBV29-1|TRBD1
CSAVRGLDGYTF
TGCAGCGCTGTCAGGGGGCTCGATGGCTACACCTTC